The rows below give T cell receptor beta chains drawn from one sample of a study of OX40 agonist ivuxolimab in advanced cancers. Sequenced by immunoSEQ multiplex PCR; TCRdb stores in-frame clones only, minus some. The repertoire holds around 17,000 clones, with 75% to 90% as singletons. This specimen consisted of CD4+ or CD8+ T cells sorted from blood, obtained in a trial of the OX40 agonist ivuxolimab. Receptor source: an adult with an advanced solid tumor such as melanoma, head and neck, liver or kidney cancer. The CDR3 runs from the conserved cysteine through the conserved F or W. Each record gives: J gene, V gene, D gene, clone size, CDR3 DNA, CDR3 protein. A D gene is named only where the DNA matches it firmly. Some rows have no size entry. The others give once, few or many, or a class for an expanded clone.

j_call: TRBJ2-1
v_call: TRBV7-9
d_call: TRBD2
clone_size: .
cdr3_nt: TGTGCCAGCAGCTTCCAATCGACTAGCGGGAATGAGCAGTTCTTC
cdr3_aa: CASSFQSTSGNEQFF

j_call: TRBJ2-3
v_call: TRBV21-1
d_call: .
clone_size: .
cdr3_nt: TGTGCCAGCACCGCCCTCCGGGACAGGGCTTTTACAGATACGCAGTATTTT
cdr3_aa: CASTALRDRAFTDTQYF

j_call: TRBJ2-1
v_call: TRBV2
d_call: TRBD1
clone_size: .
cdr3_nt: TGTGCCAGCAGTGAAGAGGTTACTGGGACAGGGGTAGGAAATGAGCAGTTCTTC
cdr3_aa: CASSEEVTGTGVGNEQFF

j_call: TRBJ1-3
v_call: TRBV2
d_call: .
clone_size: few
cdr3_nt: TGTGCCAGCAGAAGGACAGAAGCGGACACCATATATTTT
cdr3_aa: CASRRTEADTIYF

j_call: TRBJ2-7
v_call: TRBV14
d_call: TRBD2
clone_size: .
cdr3_nt: TGTGCCAGCAGCCATAACAAGCGGGGGGACTCCTACGAGCAGTACTTC
cdr3_aa: CASSHNKRGDSYEQYF

j_call: TRBJ2-1
v_call: TRBV10-1
d_call: .
clone_size: .
cdr3_nt: TGCGCCAGCATTTCGGAGGGGGGAGTAGTCCCCAATGAGCAGTTCTTC
cdr3_aa: CASISEGGVVPNEQFF

j_call: TRBJ2-7
v_call: TRBV4-2
d_call: TRBD1
clone_size: .
cdr3_nt: TGTGCCAGCAGCCAAGCGCCGGGACAGGGTTTTTTCTACGAGCAGTACTTC
cdr3_aa: CASSQAPGQGFFYEQYF

j_call: TRBJ2-1
v_call: TRBV9
d_call: .
clone_size: .
cdr3_nt: TGTGCCAGCAGCGTACCGGGGCGAAATGAGCAGTTCTTC
cdr3_aa: CASSVPGRNEQFF

j_call: TRBJ2-7
v_call: TRBV28
d_call: .
clone_size: .
cdr3_nt: TGTGCCAGCAGTTTGTCTCTCTCCTACGAGCAGTACTTC
cdr3_aa: CASSLSLSYEQYF

j_call: TRBJ1-1
v_call: TRBV5-4
d_call: .
clone_size: .
cdr3_nt: TGTGCCAGCAGCTGGGGTCAGCGGAACACTGAAGCTTTCTTT
cdr3_aa: CASSWGQRNTEAFF

j_call: TRBJ1-5
v_call: TRBV6-1
d_call: .
clone_size: .
cdr3_nt: TGTGCCAGCAGTGAAGCTTCTCCAGGGGCTGATCAGCCCCAGCATTTT
cdr3_aa: CASSEASPGADQPQHF

j_call: TRBJ1-6
v_call: TRBV25-1
d_call: .
clone_size: .
cdr3_nt: TGTGCCAGCAGTGGGGCCAGTAATTCACCCCTCCACTTT
cdr3_aa: CASSGASNSPLHF

j_call: TRBJ2-1
v_call: TRBV7-9
d_call: .
clone_size: .
cdr3_nt: TGTGCCAGCAGCTTAAGTGCAGGGAATGAGCAGTTCTTC
cdr3_aa: CASSLSAGNEQFF

j_call: TRBJ1-1
v_call: TRBV2
d_call: TRBD1
clone_size: .
cdr3_nt: TGTGCCAGCAGTGGACAGGGGGCCGTTACTGAAGCTTTCTTT
cdr3_aa: CASSGQGAVTEAFF

j_call: TRBJ1-2
v_call: TRBV28
d_call: .
clone_size: .
cdr3_nt: TGTGCCAGCAGTTCACAGGGCGGCTACACCTTC
cdr3_aa: CASSSQGGYTF

j_call: TRBJ1-4
v_call: TRBV5-4
d_call: TRBD1
clone_size: .
cdr3_nt: TGTGCCAGCAGCTTGGTGGGACAGCCGTATGAAAAACTGTTTTTT
cdr3_aa: CASSLVGQPYEKLFF

j_call: TRBJ1-4
v_call: TRBV5-1
d_call: .
clone_size: once
cdr3_nt: TGCGCCAGCAGAGGAGATGCAACTAATGAAAAACTGTTTTTT
cdr3_aa: CASRGDATNEKLFF

j_call: TRBJ1-5
v_call: TRBV18
d_call: .
clone_size: .
cdr3_nt: TGTGCCAGCTCACCACCGGGGCAGGGACCTCAGCCCCAGCATTTT
cdr3_aa: CASSPPGQGPQPQHF

j_call: TRBJ2-2
v_call: TRBV28
d_call: .
clone_size: .
cdr3_nt: TGTGCCAGCAGTTCCAACACCGGGGAGCTGTTTTTT
cdr3_aa: CASSSNTGELFF

j_call: TRBJ2-7
v_call: TRBV4-2
d_call: TRBD2
clone_size: once
cdr3_nt: TGTGCCAGCAGCGCTGGGACTAGCTCTACCTACGAGCAGTACTTC
cdr3_aa: CASSAGTSSTYEQYF